Below are 24 T cell receptor beta chains sequenced from a single sample in a study of identical twins. TCRdb processed the 5' RACE reads anew with MiXCR; each CDR3 protein has one entry. The data contain 200,000 or so distinct CDR3 sequences, approximately 15% of them singletons. This sample was also put to use in a study of T cells expressing NK-cell markers.

Sequencing was carried out using CD8+ T cells sorted from blood. These receptors all stem from a woman in her late teens or twenties in good health.

This clonotype appeared a few times. The V gene is TRBV11-2, the J gene TRBJ2-1, with TRBD2 matching over 12 bases. The CDR3 consists of 17 residues. With V trimmed by 1 base and J by 4 bases, 5 bases remained unmatched. The germline CDR1 and CDR2 sequences are SGHAT and FQNNGV. The CDR3 DNA follows: TGTGCCAGCAGCTTAGCTCCTAGCGGGGGGGGATACAATGAGCAGTTCTTC. This codes for CASSLAPSGGGYNEQFF.

The table lists this clonotype with a few counts. The J gene is TRBJ2-5, the V gene TRBV21-1; TRBD1 is the table's D call, not checked against the DNA. TRBV21-1 is flagged as a pseudogene. There are 16 residues in the CDR3. The CDR3 spells CASTTRDPAGQETQYF. Here the CDR3 DNA reads TGTGCCAGCACCACTAGGGACCCAGCCGGTCAGGAGACCCAGTACTTC.

This clonotype was recorded a few times. V is TRBV11-2 and J is TRBJ2-1; 8 nucleotides agree with TRBD1. The germline gives CDR1 SGHAT, CDR2 FQNNGV. The CDR3 covers 17 residues. V trimming: 2 bases; J trimming: 4 bases; junction bases outside the gene matches: 10. This CDR3 reads CASSLSAGTGLYNEQFF. The CDR3 bases are TGTGCCAGCAGCTTATCTGCCGGGACAGGACTTTACAATGAGCAGTTCTTC.

There are many counts of this clonotype. The rearrangement joins TRBV7-9 to TRBJ2-3, with no clear D. This CDR3 has 12 residues. Germline CDR1 reads SEHNR; CDR2 reads FQNEAQ (reference sequence). Trimming took off 5 bases at V and 5 bases at J, with 8 bases between the two ends. CDR3 DNA: TGTGCCAGCAGCCCTGCTTTAGATACGCAGTATTTT. It encodes CASSPALDTQYF.

The chain recombines TRBV12-3 or TRBV12-4 with TRBJ2-7; 7 bases agree with TRBD1. Unmatched junction bases numbered 9, after V lost 5 bases and J lost 2 bases. The length of the CDR3 is 15 residues. CDR3 amino acids: CASSPPTGLPYEQYF. CDR3 nucleotide sequence: TGTGCCAGCAGTCCACCGACAGGGCTCCCCTACGAGCAGTACTTC.

As regards this clonotype: A read error may account for a junction end that differs from germline. The chain employs TRBV3-1 and TRBJ2-1, with 8 bases lining up with TRBD1. The CDR3 length is 15 residues. Germline CDR1 reads LGHDT; CDR2 reads YNNKEL (reference sequence). The CDR3: CASTQDRGRGGEQFF. The CDR3 bases are TGTGCCAGCACCCAAGACAGGGGTCGAGGTGGTGAGCAGTTCTTC.

This clonotype was counted a few times. The rearrangement links TRBV5-6 to TRBJ2-5; D gene unclear. Trimming took 4 bases from V and 7 from J, leaving 11 bases between them. CDR3 size: 12 residues. CDR1 and CDR2 (germline): SGHDT, YYEEEE. This chain's CDR3 is CASSPSDRTQYF. The CDR3 DNA follows: TGTGCCAGCAGCCCCTCAGATAGGACCCAGTACTTC.

V and J are TRBV3-1 and TRBJ2-1, with TRBD2 matching 8 bases. Germline lookup yields CDR1 LGHDT and CDR2 YNNKEL (reference sequence). The CDR3 has 15 residues. With 1 base clipped from V and 5 bases from J, the junction kept 4 bases outside the gene matches. Here the CDR3 DNA reads TGTGCCAGCAGCCAAGTAACTAGCGGTGACAATGAGCAGTTCTTC. Its translation is CASSQVTSGDNEQFF.

In DNA, the CDR3 is TGTGCCAGCAACTTGGAAGGGGACATCTACGAGCAGTACTTC. Amino acids: CASNLEGDIYEQYF. The chain is built from TRBV6-2 or TRBV6-3 and TRBJ2-7, with a possible D match to TRBD1 (6 bases). The V gene lost 7 bases and the J gene lost 3 bases, with 16 bases spanning the gap. The CDR3 contains 14 residues. Germline assignment: CDR1 MNHEY and CDR2 SVGEGT.

This chain joins TRBV20-1 and TRBJ2-7; D perhaps matches TRBD2 (6 bases). The CDR3 has 10 amino acids. The germline V gene has CDR1 DFQATT and CDR2 SNEGSKA (reference sequence). CDR3 amino acids: CSVAAYEQYF. The CDR3 DNA sequence: TGCAGCGTAGCGGCCTACGAGCAGTACTTC.

The CDR3 nucleotides are TGTGCCAGCAGCCAAGATCTCGCGGGTGGCGGCTACACCTTC. It yields the protein CASSQDLAGGGYTF. The J gene is TRBJ1-2, the V gene TRBV3-1; D uncertain. V was cut by 0 bases and J by 8 bases, with 13 bases left in between. This CDR3 comprises 14 residues. Germline V CDR1 and CDR2: LGHDT, YNNKEL (reference sequence).

This clonotype turned up a few times. This chain links TRBV5-6 with TRBJ2-2; D ambiguous. This CDR3 region has 14 residues. V was trimmed by 0 bases and J by 2 bases, leaving 5 bases between them. Germline V lookup: CDR1 SGHDT, CDR2 YYEEEE. CDR3 in amino acids: CASSLDYNTGELFF. CDR3 DNA: TGTGCCAGCAGCTTGGACTACAACACCGGGGAGCTGTTTTTT.

This clonotype was recorded a few times. This rearrangement joins TRBV9 to TRBJ2-2; 7 bases are shared with TRBD2. This CDR3 is built from 17 residues. V dropped 1 base and J dropped 3; count of bases not matched to a gene: 9. Germline loops: CDR1 SGDLS, CDR2 YYNGEE. The CDR3 loop is CASSVPIRGVDTGELFF. DNA of the CDR3: TGTGCCAGCAGCGTACCCATCCGGGGGGTGGACACCGGGGAGCTGTTTTTT.

The chain carries TRBV7-9 and TRBJ1-5; unclear D gene. Germline V gene sequence: CDR1 SEHNR, CDR2 FQNEAQ (reference sequence). The CDR3 runs 14 residues. Trimming took 3 bases from V and 0 from J, leaving 6 bases between them. The CDR3 region has the DNA TGTGCCAGCAGCTTTGGCCCTAGCAATCAGCCCCAGCATTTT. Protein sequence: CASSFGPSNQPQHF. Variable domain in full (rest from reference TRBV7-9 and TRBJ1-5): DTGVSQNPRHKITKRGQNVTFRCDPISEHNRLYWYRQTLGQGPEFLTYFQNEAQLEKSRLLSDRFSAERPKGSFSTLEIQRTEQGDSAMYLCASSFGPSNQPQHFGDGTRLSIL.

This clonotype was seen a single time. J is TRBJ1-4 and V is TRBV5-6; D unresolved. The germline CDR1 and CDR2 sequences are SGHDT and YYEEEE. The CDR3 spans 12 residues. Trimming left V 2 bases short and J 6 bases short, with 5 bases between. CDR3 region: CASSFYDEKLFF. CDR3 bases: TGTGCCAGCAGCTTCTACGATGAAAAACTGTTTTTT.

This clonotype has only a few counts. The rearrangement links TRBV9 to TRBJ2-1, with D unclear. Germline assignment: CDR1 SGDLS and CDR2 YYNGEE. With 4 bases removed from V and 6 bases from J, the gap between germline ends came to 8 bases. CDR3 length: 12 residues. The CDR3 spells CASSTYSNEQFF. DNA of the CDR3: TGTGCCAGCAGCACATACAGCAATGAGCAGTTCTTC.

This clonotype was seen repeatedly, ten times or more. This sequence joins TRBV6-5 and TRBJ2-5; D call uncertain. The CDR3 runs 12 residues. The V end was cut by 6 bases, the J end by 1 base, with 6 bases between. The germline V gene has CDR1 MNHEY and CDR2 SVGAGI. CDR3: CASRGIQETQYF. Here the CDR3 DNA reads TGTGCCAGCAGGGGGATCCAAGAGACCCAGTACTTC.

This clonotype was counted only a few times. The V and J genes are TRBV13 and TRBJ2-7, with 9 bases matching TRBD1. Losses at the gene ends were 0 bases for V and 4 bases for J; bases not matched to a gene: 7. The CDR3 is 16 amino acids. Germline values: CDR1 PRHDT, CDR2 FYEKMQ (reference sequence). The CDR3: CASSLGSGTGKYEQYF. The CDR3 DNA reads TGTGCCAGCAGCTTAGGATCCGGGACAGGGAAGTACGAGCAGTACTTC.

This rearrangement joins TRBV6-5 to TRBJ2-3; TRBD2 is a possible D gene (6 bases). The germline V and J ends were trimmed by 4 bases and 1 base, with 12 bases remaining between them. The CDR3 totals 15 residues. CDR1 is MNHEY and CDR2 is SVGAGI in the germline V gene. The CDR3 is CASSFASVGTDTQYF. CDR3 nucleotide sequence: TGTGCCAGCAGTTTTGCTAGCGTGGGCACAGATACGCAGTATTTT.

The chain is built from TRBV28 and TRBJ2-5; TRBD2 is a possible D gene (6 bases). Trimming cost V 6 bases and J 2 bases, with 13 bases left between them. This CDR3 comprises 14 residues. Per germline, CDR1 MDHEN and CDR2 SYDVKM. The chain's CDR3 is CASSLRTIQETQYF. CDR3 DNA: TGTGCCAGCAGCCTTCGGACTATTCAAGAGACCCAGTACTTC.

Only a few counts were recorded for this clonotype. The chain uses TRBV12-3 or TRBV12-4 and TRBJ2-3; D is unclear. There are 14 residues in the CDR3. V was cut by 4 bases and J by 3 bases, with 11 bases left in between. In DNA form, the CDR3 reads TGTGCCAGCAGTTCGGGCAGTAATACAGATACGCAGTATTTT. It is translated as CASSSGSNTDTQYF.

The CDR3 region is CASSDLTGDGYTF. CDR3 DNA: TGTGCCAGCAGTGACCTGACAGGAGATGGCTACACCTTC. The chain combines TRBV25-1 with TRBJ1-2; D is perhaps TRBD1 (6 bases). Per the germline V gene, CDR1 is MGHDK and CDR2 is SYGVNS. The CDR3 consists of 13 residues. Trimming removed 3 bases from V and 6 bases from J, with 11 bases in between.

This clonotype was counted many times. The chain combines TRBV7-9 with TRBJ2-7; D not certain. V was cut by 7 bases and J by 3 bases, with 10 bases left in between. Germline CDR1 and CDR2: SEHNR and FQNEAQ (reference sequence). The CDR3 sequence is 12 residues long. CDR3 protein: CASTPSSYEQYF. The CDR3 nucleotides are TGTGCCAGCACCCCGTCCAGCTACGAGCAGTACTTC.

This chain connects TRBV30 to TRBJ2-3; D perhaps matches TRBD2 (6 bases). This CDR3 has 13 amino acids. Germline CDR1 GTSNPN, CDR2 SVGIG (reference sequence). Trimming shortened V by 0 bases and J by 5 bases, and 9 bases separated the two germline ends. CDR3 bases: TGTGCCTGGAGTGTCGGGAGACGAGATACGCAGTATTTT. Amino acids: CAWSVGRRDTQYF.